A single sample is the source of the 13 T cell receptor beta chains below, sequenced in a study of T cells after posttransplantation cyclophosphamide. Data came from immunoSEQ multiplex PCR; TCRdb stores just in-frame clones and leaves some out. The data list more than 9,000 clones, none observed once; roughly 13% falls to the top ten. Busulfan-fludarabine conditioning, marrow transplant, and cyclophosphamide on days +3 and +4 were administered. The source was PBMCs, collected after allogeneic stem cell transplant with posttransplant cyclophosphamide. The receptors were sampled from a female patient aged 35 to 55 who received an allogeneic stem cell transplant from a related donor, was CMV-positive, and had no GVHD. Part of the T cell pool may stem from the graft donor.

This clone appeared many times. The chain links TRBV27 to TRBJ2-2; D is unresolved. V was clipped by 8 bases and J by 5 bases, with 9 bases between them. Germline CDR1 MNHEY, CDR2 SMNVEV (reference sequence). The CDR3 is 12 residues long. CDR3 protein: CASSYFTGELFF. As DNA, the CDR3 is TGTGCCAGCTCGTACTTTACCGGGGAGCTGTTTTTT.

This clone was seen repeatedly, ten times or more. The V and J genes are TRBV6-5 and TRBJ1-6; the D gene is possibly TRBD1 (6 bases). The CDR3 is made up of 15 amino acids. CDR1 is MNHEY, CDR2 SVGAGI, per germline. V shed 2 bases and J shed 7 bases, with 12 bases lying between them. The CDR3 loop is CASSYADSRNSPLHF. For the CDR3, the DNA is TGTGCCAGCAGTTACGCGGACAGCCGAAATTCACCCCTCCACTTT.

This clone has at least ten counts. V is TRBV7-2 and J is TRBJ2-3, with D unclear. Per germline, CDR1 SGHTA and CDR2 FQGNSA. Trimming took off 7 bases at V and 6 bases at J, with 14 bases between the two ends. The CDR3 consists of 13 residues. The CDR3 coding sequence is TGTGCCAGCACCGAGTGGGCTATTGATACGCAGTATTTT. Translated, it gives CASTEWAIDTQYF.

This clone was seen ten or more times. This rearrangement joins TRBV30 to TRBJ2-1, with TRBD2 identical over 10 bases. V shed 3 bases, J shed 8 bases, and the junction held 1 base outside the gene matches. CDR1 and CDR2 (germline): GTSNPN, SVGIG (reference sequence). This CDR3 comprises 12 residues. CDR3 coding DNA: TGTGCCTGGAGCCTAGCGGGAGATGAGCAGTTCTTC. Translating it yields CAWSLAGDEQFF.

This clone was seen many times. The J gene is TRBJ2-2, the V gene TRBV7-2, with a tentative D call TRBD1 (5 bases). Trimming removed 1 base from V and 1 base from J, with 13 bases in between. The germline gives CDR1 SGHTA, CDR2 FQGNSA. The CDR3 has 17 amino acids. CDR3 nucleotide sequence: TGTGCCAGCAGCTTAGTTTGGGGCTACGGGAACACCGGGGAGCTGTTTTTT. It codes for CASSLVWGYGNTGELFF.

This clone was observed at least ten times. The J gene is TRBJ2-2, the V gene TRBV6-1; TRBD2 aligns across 10 bases. The CDR3 is 15 residues long. Germline V gives CDR1 MNHNS, CDR2 SASEGT. V was clipped by 5 bases and J by 5 bases; unmatched bases: 5. CDR3 sequence reads: CASSSSGSLTGELFF. The CDR3 region has the DNA TGTGCCAGCAGTTCTAGCGGGAGTCTGACCGGGGAGCTGTTTTTT.

This clone has ten or more counts. The CDR3 carries no conserved terminal phenylalanine or tryptophan, so it likely arises from a read error. No DNA is shown, since the ends of the CDR3 on it are uncertain; the CDR3 is the one TCRdb lists. V usage is TRBV6-6 and J usage is TRBJ1-2; TRBD1, the D gene given by the table, was not confirmed from the DNA. The CDR3 length is 13 residues, termini included. Germline CDR1 and CDR2: MNHNY and SVGAGI (reference sequence). The chain's CDR3 is CASSYLPTEHVSG.

This clone showed up many times. This chain links TRBV7-8 with TRBJ2-7; 7 nucleotides line up with TRBD1. The CDR3 is 12 residues long. The junction had 6 bases not matched to a gene; V was cut back by 0 bases and J by 13 bases. Germline values: CDR1 SGHVS, CDR2 FQNEAQ. CDR3 region: CASSLAGGGGYF. The CDR3 DNA reads as TGTGCCAGCAGCTTAGCAGGGGGCGGTGGTTACTTC.

This clone was found many times. The same CDR3 also results from other DNA sequences found in this sample. J is TRBJ1-1 and V is TRBV10-2, with D uncertain. Trimming removed 8 bases from V and 0 bases from J, with 7 bases in between. CDR3 length: 12 residues. Germline V gives CDR1 WSHSY, CDR2 SAAADI. The CDR3 region is CASRPVNTEAFF. CDR3 nucleotide sequence: TGCGCCAGCCGCCCGGTGAACACTGAAGCTTTCTTT.

This clone has ten or more counts. This rearrangement joins TRBV28 to TRBJ2-5; D not resolved. The CDR3 consists of 11 residues. CDR1 is MDHEN, CDR2 SYDVKM, per germline. V was trimmed by 6 bases and J by 3 bases, leaving 5 bases between them. DNA of the CDR3: TGTGCCAGCAGGTCAGAAGAGACCCAGTACTTC. Translated: CASRSEETQYF.

In its sample, this clone was seen many times. V and J are TRBV5-6 and TRBJ2-1; TRBD2 aligns across 8 bases. CDR1 and CDR2 from the germline V gene are SGHDT and YYEEEE. Trimming took 2 bases from V and 5 from J; bases not matched to a gene: 9. This CDR3 has 16 amino acids. In nucleotides, the CDR3 is TGTGCCAGCAGCTTAGGGATAGCGGGGAGAGACAATGAGCAGTTCTTC. This gives the protein CASSLGIAGRDNEQFF.

This clone has at least ten counts. The chain combines TRBV7-2 with TRBJ2-7; 10 bases map to TRBD2. Per the germline V gene, CDR1 is SGHTA and CDR2 is FQGNSA. The junction had 11 bases not matched to a gene; V was cut back by 5 bases and J by 4 bases. This CDR3 comprises 16 residues. The DNA for the CDR3 is TGTGCCAGCAGCCCGTCCCTCAGCGGGGGGGCTTACGAGCAGTACTTC. Translation: CASSPSLSGGAYEQYF.

This clone has at least ten counts. The chain couples TRBV11-2 to TRBJ2-7; possibly TRBD1 or TRBD2 for D (6 bases each). The length of the CDR3 is 15 residues. CDR1 SGHAT and CDR2 FQNNGV come from the germline V gene. Deletions cut 5 bases from V and 3 bases from J, with 17 bases between. CDR3 residues: CASSLAPGQFYEQYF. CDR3 DNA: TGTGCCAGCAGCCTAGCGCCCGGACAGTTCTACGAGCAGTACTTC. Full variable domain (outside the CDR3, taken from reference TRBV11-2 and TRBJ2-7): EAGVAQSPRYKIIEKRQSVAFWCNPISGHATLYWYQQILGQGPKLLIQFQNNGVVDDSQLPKDRFSAERLKGVDSTLKIQPAKLEDSAVYLCASSLAPGQFYEQYFGPGTRLTVT.